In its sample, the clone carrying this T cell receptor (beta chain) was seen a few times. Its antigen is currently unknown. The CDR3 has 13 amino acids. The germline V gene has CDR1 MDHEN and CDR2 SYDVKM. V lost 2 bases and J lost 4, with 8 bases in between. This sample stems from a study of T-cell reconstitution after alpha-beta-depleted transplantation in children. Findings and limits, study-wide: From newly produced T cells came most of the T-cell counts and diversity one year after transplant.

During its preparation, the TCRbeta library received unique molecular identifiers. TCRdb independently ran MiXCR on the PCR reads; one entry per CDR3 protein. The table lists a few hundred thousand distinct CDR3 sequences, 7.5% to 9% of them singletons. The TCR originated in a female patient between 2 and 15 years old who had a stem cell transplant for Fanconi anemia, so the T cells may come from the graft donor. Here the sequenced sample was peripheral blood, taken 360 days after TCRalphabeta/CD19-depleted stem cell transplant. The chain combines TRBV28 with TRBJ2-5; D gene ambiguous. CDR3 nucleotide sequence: TGTGCCAGCAGTTTACACACAACAGAGACCCAGTACTTC. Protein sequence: CASSLHTTETQYF.